The sample holds a few counts of the clone carrying this T cell receptor (beta chain). What it recognizes is unknown. Clones were sequenced by immunoSEQ multiplex PCR, and TCRdb holds only the in-frame ones, with some missing. The sample consists of tens of thousands of clones, roughly four fifths of them appearing once. These data belong to a study of T cells in localized non-small cell lung cancer. Regarding the study as a whole: A median of around 57 clones ranked among the top 100 in tumor appeared in adjacent lung.

Trimming shortened V by 5 bases and J by 3 bases, and 7 bases separated the two germline ends. CDR3 length: 13 residues. From germline, CDR1 is SEHNR and CDR2 FQNEAQ (reference sequence). J is TRBJ2-2 and V is TRBV7-9; no clear D gene. The sample consisted of peripheral blood, taken before any cancer treatment. The receptor was derived from a female donor over 55 with stage II squamous cell lung carcinoma. Here the CDR3 reads CASSPSYTGELFF. CDR3 DNA: TGTGCCAGCAGCCCTTCCTACACCGGGGAGCTGTTTTTT.